A single sample is the source of the 21 T cell receptor beta chains below, sequenced in a study of blood T cells in healthy people across ages. For the second PCR, which ran for 7 to 11 cycles, a sample-barcoded 5' primer and a J-beta primer mix were used. TCRdb ran MiXCR on the 5' RACE reads and lists one entry per CDR3 protein. This sample has about 770,000 distinct CDR3 sequences; about 42% occur once, and the top ten carry nearly 20%. Sample: blood. The receptors originated from a man between 60 and 70 years old in good health.

Worth noting for this clonotype: A single base separates this from a much larger clone, so it may be a read error. The rearrangement uses TRBV29-1 and TRBJ2-7; either TRBD1 or TRBD2 may supply D (5 bases each). Germline CDR1 reads SQVTM; CDR2 reads ANQGSEA. The CDR3 runs 13 residues. V lost 7 bases to trimming and J lost 6 bases, with 19 bases between them. The CDR3 loop is CSARDGLRPEQYF. In DNA, the CDR3 is TGCAGCGCTCGGGACGGCCTACGACCCGAGCAGTACTTC.

This clonotype came up a few times. The chain is built from TRBV3-1 and TRBJ1-2; 7 positions agree with TRBD1. Germline CDR1 is LGHDT and CDR2 is YNNKEL (reference sequence). V was pared by 6 bases and J by 13 bases, with 11 bases of the junction left unmatched. The CDR3 spans 12 residues. The CDR3 loop reads CASSKEDREVTF. CDR3 DNA: TGTGCCAGCAGTAAGGAAGACAGGGAGGTCACCTTC.

The V call is TRBV5-1, the J call TRBJ2-7; 7 positions match TRBD2. Germline lookup yields CDR1 SGHRS and CDR2 YFSETQ. The V segment lost 0 bases and the J segment 6 bases; nucleotides outside the gene matches: 12. CDR3 length: 16 residues. The CDR3 sequence is CASSLEGPPGGSEQYF. The CDR3 region has the DNA TGCGCCAGCAGCTTGGAAGGGCCACCGGGGGGTTCCGAGCAGTACTTC.

CDR3 sequence reads: CRAGQGGYEQYF. As DNA, the CDR3 is TGCAGAGCGGGACAGGGGGGTTACGAGCAGTACTTC. The V call is TRBV20-1, the J call TRBJ2-4; 11 nucleotides match TRBD1. The closer fit of TRBJ2-7 to the DNA end suggests the J call may be wrong. This CDR3 is 12 amino acids long. The germline V gene encodes CDR1 DFQATT and CDR2 SNEGSKA (reference sequence).

A note on this clonotype: A much bigger clone sits one base away, suggesting this may be a read error. The chain has TRBV29-1 and TRBJ2-7; TRBD1 matches at 9 bases. Germline CDR1 is SQVTM and CDR2 is ANQGSEA. V lost 0 bases, J lost 5 bases, and 5 bases stayed unmatched. This CDR3 is 14 amino acids long. The DNA of the CDR3 is TGCAGCGTTGAAGAGGCCGGGACAGGGAACGAGCAGTACTTC. It encodes CSVEEAGTGNEQYF.

This clonotype was detected a few times. The CDR3 spells CSARDSGASYEQYF. CDR3 nucleotide sequence: TGCAGTGCTAGAGATTCCGGGGCCTCCTACGAGCAGTACTTC. The rearrangement joins TRBV20-1 to TRBJ2-7; D might be TRBD1 or TRBD2, each matching 5 bases. With 0 bases removed from V and 0 bases from J, the gap between germline ends came to 9 bases. The CDR3 totals 14 residues. The germline gives CDR1 DFQATT, CDR2 SNEGSKA (reference sequence).

There are a few counts of this clonotype. This sequence joins TRBV27 and TRBJ2-3; the D gene is possibly TRBD2 (5 bases). This CDR3 is built from 15 residues. V was cut by 5 bases and J by 3 bases, with 15 bases left in between. CDR1 is MNHEY, CDR2 SMNVEV, per germline (reference sequence). The CDR3 region is CASSVAFGRTDTQYF. For the CDR3, the DNA is TGTGCCAGCAGTGTAGCGTTTGGGCGAACAGATACGCAGTATTTT.

The gene calls are TRBV27 and TRBJ2-3; perhaps D is TRBD1 or TRBD2 (6 bases each). The CDR3 spans 14 residues. V was trimmed by 10 bases and J by 4 bases, leaving 18 bases between them. The germline V gene encodes CDR1 MNHEY and CDR2 SMNVEV (reference sequence). The CDR3 sequence: CATTYRGPPDTQYF. CDR3 in DNA: TGTGCCACCACCTACCGGGGGCCACCAGATACGCAGTATTTT.

The chain recombines TRBV6-1 with TRBJ1-2; no clear D. The CDR3 contains 13 residues. Trimming shortened V by 3 bases and J by 1 base, and 6 bases separated the two germline ends. Germline V gene sequence: CDR1 MNHNS, CDR2 SASEGT. The CDR3 DNA sequence: TGTGCCAGCAGTGAGACGGATAACTATGGCTACACCTTC. Its protein product is CASSETDNYGYTF.

The chain has TRBV7-9 and TRBJ2-1; TRBD2 matches 10 bases. The CDR3 has 15 residues. V gave up 7 bases and J gave up 10 bases; unmatched junction bases: 13. The germline V gene has CDR1 SEHNR and CDR2 FQNEAQ (reference sequence). CDR3 sequence: CASTETGTSATEQFF. The CDR3 DNA follows: TGTGCCAGCACCGAAACCGGGACTAGCGCGACAGAGCAGTTCTTC.

The J gene is TRBJ2-1, the V gene TRBV18; D may be TRBD1 or TRBD2 (6 bases each). The V gene's germline CDR1 is KGHSH and CDR2 LQKENI. Trimming cost V 3 bases and J 10 bases, with 13 bases left between them. The CDR3 extends over 13 amino acids. For the CDR3, the DNA is TGTGCCAGCTCACCGCAAGGGGGGCAGGAGCAGTTCTTC. Its translation is CASSPQGGQEQFF.

This clonotype was detected only a few times. The chain has TRBV15 and TRBJ1-2; D is perhaps TRBD1 (5 bases). Trimming shortened V by 2 bases and J by 4 bases, and 8 bases separated the two germline ends. The CDR3 totals 13 residues. Germline V gene sequence: CDR1 LNHNV, CDR2 YYDKDF (reference sequence). The CDR3 reads CATSRQGVYGYTF. DNA for the CDR3: TGTGCCACCAGCAGACAGGGTGTCTATGGCTACACCTTC.

This rearrangement joins TRBV5-1 to TRBJ2-7; D is ambiguous. Germline-derived CDR1 and CDR2 are SGHRS and YFSETQ. V was pared by 3 bases and J by 2 bases, with 12 bases between. The CDR3 extends over 14 amino acids. The CDR3 loop reads CASSYDLGPYEQYF. The CDR3 bases are TGCGCCAGCAGCTATGACCTTGGCCCCTACGAGCAGTACTTC.

This clonotype was found a few times. This chain connects TRBV6-4 to TRBJ2-5; 8 nucleotides agree with TRBD2. Germline lookup yields CDR1 MRHNA and CDR2 SNTAGT. The CDR3 consists of 15 residues. The trim removed 0 bases at V and 11 bases at J, leaving 11 bases unmatched. In DNA form, the CDR3 reads TGTGCCAGCAGTGACTCAGACGGGGGGGATCAAGAGCAGTACTTC. This translates into CASSDSDGGDQEQYF.

The chain links TRBV20-1 to TRBJ2-1, with TRBD2 as a possible D gene (5 bases). The V end was cut by 6 bases, the J end by 6 bases, with 9 bases between. Germline CDR1 and CDR2: DFQATT and SNEGSKA (reference sequence). The length of the CDR3 is 11 residues. The DNA for the CDR3 is TGCAGTGCGGCTAGCCTCAATGAGCAGTTCTTC. Translated, it gives CSAASLNEQFF.

The chain is built from TRBV24-1 and TRBJ2-7; 9 bases are shared with TRBD1. The CDR3 totals 19 residues. Germline V CDR1 and CDR2: KGHDR, SFDVKD. The ends lost 4 bases at V and 0 bases at J; junction bases unmatched: 15. The CDR3 is CATSDLKVVPGQGSYEQYF. CDR3 DNA: TGTGCCACCAGTGACCTTAAGGTCGTCCCGGGACAGGGCTCCTACGAGCAGTACTTC.

This clonotype appeared many times. The V and J genes are TRBV5-1 and TRBJ1-2; tentatively, D is TRBD1 (5 bases). The CDR3 consists of 15 residues. The germline CDR1 and CDR2 sequences are SGHRS and YFSETQ. Trimming removed 2 bases from V and 8 bases from J, with 19 bases in between. The CDR3 region has the DNA TGCGCCAGCAGCTTCGGCCGGGACCTCAGCGTGGGCTACACCTTC. Translated, it gives CASSFGRDLSVGYTF.

This clonotype was seen a few times. The chain employs TRBV20-1 and TRBJ2-1; D is unclear. Between the trimmed V and J ends, which lost 7 bases and 9 bases, there was a span of 10 bases. This CDR3 region has 10 residues. CDR1 is DFQATT and CDR2 is SNEGSKA in the germline V gene (reference sequence). CDR3 sequence reads: CSVPRGEQFF. CDR3 in DNA: TGCAGTGTACCACGAGGTGAGCAGTTCTTC.

The J gene is TRBJ2-2, the V gene TRBV20-1, with D possibly TRBD2 on 7 matching bases. Trimming shortened V by 5 bases and J by 8 bases, and 24 bases separated the two germline ends. The CDR3 spans 16 residues. Germline loops: CDR1 DFQATT, CDR2 SNEGSKA (reference sequence). The CDR3 bases are TGCAGTGCTTCCCTAGCGGTTATGGGGGCCTTTGGGGAGCTGTTTTTT. This gives the protein CSASLAVMGAFGELFF.

V gene TRBV5-1 combines with J gene TRBJ2-3; TRBD2 aligns across 7 bases. Trimming cost V 4 bases and J 6 bases; bases outside gene matches: 11. CDR1 is SGHRS and CDR2 is YFSETQ in the germline V gene. This CDR3 spans 15 amino acids. The CDR3 bases are TGCGCCAGCAGCATCGCTAGCGGCCCGGGGGATACGCAGTATTTT. Protein product: CASSIASGPGDTQYF.

V usage is TRBV9 and J usage is TRBJ2-1, with TRBD2 matching over 7 bases. The V gene end was trimmed by 0 bases and the J gene end by 6 bases; junction bases not matched to a gene: 9. CDR1 is SGDLS and CDR2 is YYNGEE in the germline V gene. CDR3 length equals 16 residues. In nucleotides, the CDR3 is TGTGCCAGCAGCGTAGGCCTAGCGGAATTCTTCAATGAGCAGTTCTTC. It translates to CASSVGLAEFFNEQFF.